The 13 T cell receptor beta chains presented below share a single source sample, sequenced in a study of shared clonotypes between healthy human individuals. Clones were read by immunoSEQ multiplex PCR, and TCRdb kept only the in-frame ones, dropping some. In the table there are roughly 2.1 million clones, 85% to 95% of which are singletons. CD45RO-negative, CCR7-selected cells formed the naive CD8 fraction, which excluded terminally differentiated effector memory CD45RA+ cells. Sequenced: naive CD8+ T cells from PBMCs. Receptor source: a man younger than 35 in good health. Some clones in this sample may be carry-over from other donors' samples.

This clone was counted between two and nine times. The chain joins TRBV7-9 to TRBJ2-7; D not certain. Germline CDR1 reads SEHNR; CDR2 reads FQNEAQ (reference sequence). This CDR3 is 11 amino acids long. V was shortened by 5 bases and J by 6 bases, with 8 bases between the two germline ends. In nucleotides, the CDR3 is TGTGCCAGCAGCCTTCTCGCCGAGCAGTACTTC. This codes for CASSLLAEQYF.

The rearrangement links TRBV28 to TRBJ2-5; the D call may be TRBD1 or TRBD2 (5 bases each). V was clipped by 6 bases and J by 4 bases, with 21 bases between them. CDR1 and CDR2 (germline): MDHEN, SYDVKM. The CDR3 is 16 residues long. The DNA for the CDR3 is TGTGCCAGCAGAGCCCCCGGAGACGGGGCGGCAGAGACCCAGTACTTC. Its protein is CASRAPGDGAAETQYF.

V is TRBV6-5 and J is TRBJ1-1; D is ambiguous. This CDR3 contains 11 residues. V was shortened by 10 bases and J by 6 bases, with 12 bases between the two germline ends. Germline V lookup: CDR1 MNHEY, CDR2 SVGAGI. CDR3 coding DNA: TGTGCCACCCGATGGTTGGCTGAAGCTTTCTTT. Amino acids: CATRWLAEAFF.

The chain is built from TRBV4-2 and TRBJ2-2; maybe TRBD2 (5 bases). The CDR3 contains 16 residues. Trimming cost V 0 bases and J 1 base, with 9 bases left between them. Germline V gene sequence: CDR1 LGHNA, CDR2 YNFKEQ. Here the CDR3 DNA reads TGTGCCAGCAGCCAAGACTCGGGATGGAACACCGGGGAGCTGTTTTTT. Protein product: CASSQDSGWNTGELFF.

The rearrangement links TRBV9 to TRBJ2-7; unclear D gene. V lost 3 bases and J lost 4, with 20 bases in between. Germline V gene sequence: CDR1 SGDLS, CDR2 YYNGEE. This CDR3 has 16 residues. In DNA, the CDR3 is TGTGCCAGCAGCGCCCTCAGGCAAGGGTTTATTTACGAGCAGTACTTC. Translating it yields CASSALRQGFIYEQYF.

Written as DNA, the CDR3 is TGCAGCGTTGAAGGGTCCAGGGCGGTGGGTACAGATACGCAGTATTTT. Translating it yields CSVEGSRAVGTDTQYF. The chain employs TRBV29-1 and TRBJ2-3; TRBD1 is a possible D gene (5 bases). Germline CDR1 SQVTM, CDR2 ANQGSEA. CDR3 size: 16 residues. Trimming removed 1 base from V and 3 bases from J, with 17 bases in between.

This chain connects TRBV6-1 to TRBJ2-5; 10 bases line up with TRBD1. There are 15 residues in the CDR3. The V and J ends lost 6 bases and 0 bases, in that order; junction bases with no gene match: 4. The germline V gene encodes CDR1 MNHNS and CDR2 SASEGT. CDR3 sequence reads: CASSWDRGYQETQYF. CDR3 bases: TGTGCCAGCAGCTGGGACAGGGGCTACCAAGAGACCCAGTACTTC.

The chain joins TRBV11-2 to TRBJ2-3, with 10 nucleotides matching TRBD2. Germline CDR1 is SGHAT and CDR2 is FQNNGV. The trim removed 3 bases at V and 1 base at J, leaving 4 bases unmatched. The CDR3 loop spans 16 amino acids. The CDR3 loop reads CASSFGLAGGTDTQYF. The CDR3 bases are TGTGCCAGCAGCTTTGGTCTAGCGGGGGGCACAGATACGCAGTATTTT.

Details on this clone: The sample has other DNA sequences that encode this CDR3 too. In nucleotides, the CDR3 is TGTGCCAGCAGCGTAGCCGGGGAGCTGTTTTTT. It yields the protein CASSVAGELFF. The chain uses TRBV9 and TRBJ2-2; D call uncertain. Germline V gene sequence: CDR1 SGDLS, CDR2 YYNGEE. Trimming left V 0 bases short and J 6 bases short, with 0 bases between. CDR3 size: 11 residues.

The rearrangement joins TRBV7-9 to TRBJ1-4; D not resolved. This CDR3 has 13 residues. CDR1 SEHNR and CDR2 FQNEAQ come from the germline V gene (reference sequence). The V end lost 11 bases, the J end lost 0 bases, and 10 bases lay between the germline ends. DNA of the CDR3: TGTGCCGGATCGGAGGCAACTAATGAAAAACTGTTTTTT. As protein: CAGSEATNEKLFF.

V is TRBV29-1 and J is TRBJ2-4; D unclear. Trimming took off 3 bases at V and 5 bases at J, with 5 bases between the two ends. The CDR3 length is 11 residues. Germline CDR1 is SQVTM and CDR2 is ANQGSEA. CDR3 in DNA: TGCAGCGTTGACAGCGAAAACATTCAGTACTTC. Amino acid sequence: CSVDSENIQYF.

The chain is built from TRBV11-2 and TRBJ2-1, with 8 bases matching TRBD2. The V and J ends lost 3 bases and 2 bases, in that order; junction bases with no gene match: 9. Germline CDR1 reads SGHAT; CDR2 reads FQNNGV. The CDR3 contains 17 residues. CDR3 nucleotide sequence: TGTGCCAGCAGCTTTGTAATAGCGGGGAATGCCTACAATGAGCAGTTCTTC. As protein: CASSFVIAGNAYNEQFF. Looking up the rest from reference TRBV11-2 and TRBJ2-1 gives the full variable domain: EAGVAQSPRYKIIEKRQSVAFWCNPISGHATLYWYQQILGQGPKLLIQFQNNGVVDDSQLPKDRFSAERLKGVDSTLKIQPAKLEDSAVYLCASSFVIAGNAYNEQFFGPGTRLTVL.

The gene calls are TRBV7-8 and TRBJ2-7, with a tentative D call TRBD1 (5 bases). This CDR3 has 14 residues. Germline-derived CDR1 and CDR2 are SGHVS and FQNEAQ. The V end lost 0 bases, the J end lost 4 bases, and 10 bases lay between the germline ends. CDR3 amino acids: CASSLAGRFYEQYF. Here the CDR3 DNA reads TGTGCCAGCAGCTTAGCGGGGCGGTTTTACGAGCAGTACTTC.